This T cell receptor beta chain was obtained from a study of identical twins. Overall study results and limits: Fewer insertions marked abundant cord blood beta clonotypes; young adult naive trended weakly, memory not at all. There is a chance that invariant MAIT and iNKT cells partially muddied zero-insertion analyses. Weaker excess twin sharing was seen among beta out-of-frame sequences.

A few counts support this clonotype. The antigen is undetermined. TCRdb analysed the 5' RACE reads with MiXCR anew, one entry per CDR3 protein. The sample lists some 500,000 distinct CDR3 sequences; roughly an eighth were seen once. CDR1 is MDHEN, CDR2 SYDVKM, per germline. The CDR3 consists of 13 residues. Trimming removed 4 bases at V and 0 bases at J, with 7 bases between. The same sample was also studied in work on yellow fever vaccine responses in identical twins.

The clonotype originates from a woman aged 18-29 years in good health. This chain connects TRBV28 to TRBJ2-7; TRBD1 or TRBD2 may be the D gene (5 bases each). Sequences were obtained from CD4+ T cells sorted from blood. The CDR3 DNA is TGTGCCAGCAGTTGGGGGAACTCCTACGAGCAGTACTTC. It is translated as CASSWGNSYEQYF. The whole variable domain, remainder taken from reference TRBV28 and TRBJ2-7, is DVKVTQSSRYLVKRTGEKVFLECVQDMDHENMFWYRQDPGLGLRLIYFSYDVKMKEKGDIPEGYSVSREKKERFSLILESASTNQTSMYLCASSWGNSYEQYFGPGTRLTVT.